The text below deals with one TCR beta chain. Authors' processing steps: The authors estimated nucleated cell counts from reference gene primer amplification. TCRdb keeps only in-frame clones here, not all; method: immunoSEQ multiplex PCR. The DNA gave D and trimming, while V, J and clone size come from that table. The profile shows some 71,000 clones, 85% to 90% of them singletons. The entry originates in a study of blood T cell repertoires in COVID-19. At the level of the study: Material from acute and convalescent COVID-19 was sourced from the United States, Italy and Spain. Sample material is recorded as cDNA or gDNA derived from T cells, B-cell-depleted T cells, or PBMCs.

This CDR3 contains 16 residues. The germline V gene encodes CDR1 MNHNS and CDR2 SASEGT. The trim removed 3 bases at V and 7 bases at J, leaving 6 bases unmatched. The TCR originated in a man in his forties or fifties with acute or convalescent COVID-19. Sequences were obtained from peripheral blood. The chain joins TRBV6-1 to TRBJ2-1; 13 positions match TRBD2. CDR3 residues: CASSEGLAGLGNEQFF. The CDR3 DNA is TGTGCCAGCAGTGAGGGACTAGCGGGACTGGGGAATGAGCAGTTCTTC.